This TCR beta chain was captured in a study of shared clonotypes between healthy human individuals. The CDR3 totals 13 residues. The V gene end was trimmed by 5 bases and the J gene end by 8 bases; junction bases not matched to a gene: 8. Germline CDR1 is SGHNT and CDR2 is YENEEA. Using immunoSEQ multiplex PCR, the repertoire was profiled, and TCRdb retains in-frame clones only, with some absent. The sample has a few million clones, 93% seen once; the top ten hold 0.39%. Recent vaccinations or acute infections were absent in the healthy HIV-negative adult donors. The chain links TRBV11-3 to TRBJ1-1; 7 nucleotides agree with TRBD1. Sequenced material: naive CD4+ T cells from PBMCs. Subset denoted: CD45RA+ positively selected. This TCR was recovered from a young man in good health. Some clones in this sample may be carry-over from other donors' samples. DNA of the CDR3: TGTGCCAGCAGCGGGGACAGATTCGCCGAAGCTTTCTTT. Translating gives CASSGDRFAEAFF.